This is a list of T cell receptor beta chains from one sample in a study of blood T cell repertoires in COVID-19. Clones were read by immunoSEQ multiplex PCR, and TCRdb kept only the in-frame ones, dropping some. The sample gives around 140,000 clones, 80% to 90% of which show up once; around 3.2% is in the top ten. The sample was PBMCs or T cells enriched from blood (not recorded which). The receptors shown here come from a woman between 50 and 59 years old with acute COVID-19. The CDR3 runs from the conserved cysteine through the conserved F or W. Each record gives: D gene, V gene, J gene, clone size, CDR3 protein, CDR3 DNA. D genes are given only for firm matches. For some rows the clone size is stated as once, few or many, or as a class when expanded; others skip it.

.	TRBV7-3	TRBJ2-1	.	CASSLTGGFWYNEQFF	TGTGCCAGCAGCTTAACGGGGGGTTTTTGGTACAATGAGCAGTTCTTC
.	TRBV7-2	TRBJ2-3	.	CASSLVANTDTQYF	TGTGCCAGCAGCTTAGTGGCCAATACAGATACGCAGTATTTT
.	TRBV9	TRBJ2-3	.	CASSQSGGAGRTDTQYF	TGTGCCAGCAGCCAAAGCGGAGGGGCCGGAAGGACAGATACGCAGTATTTT
.	TRBV19	TRBJ2-4	.	CASRLNIAKNIQYF	TGTGCCAGTAGGCTAAATATAGCCAAAAACATTCAGTACTTC
TRBD1	TRBV6-5	TRBJ2-7	.	CASKLAGGSYEQYF	TGTGCCAGCAAGTTGGCAGGGGGTTCCTACGAGCAGTACTTC
TRBD2	TRBV5-1	TRBJ2-3	.	CASSPGLAGIDTQYF	TGCGCCAGCAGCCCGGGACTAGCGGGTATAGATACGCAGTATTTT
TRBD1	TRBV7-9	TRBJ1-3	once	CASSDDRVGNTIYF	TGTGCCAGCAGCGATGACAGGGTTGGAAACACCATATATTTT
TRBD1	TRBV11-2	TRBJ2-2	.	CASSSRRGQGELTGELFF	TGTGCCAGCAGCTCCCGAAGGGGACAGGGGGAGCTTACCGGGGAGCTGTTTTTT
TRBD2	TRBV28	TRBJ2-1	.	CASSFVLAGAEQFF	TGTGCCAGCAGCTTCGTCTTAGCGGGAGCTGAGCAGTTCTTC
.	TRBV19	TRBJ1-5	.	CASNLGVGPQHF	TGTGCCAGTAACCTAGGGGTCGGGCCCCAGCATTTT
.	TRBV27	TRBJ2-7	few	CASSSLDTREQYF	TGTGCCAGCAGTTCGCTGGACACTCGGGAGCAGTACTTC
TRBD2	TRBV29-1	TRBJ2-1	.	CSVDLAGGGNEQFF	TGCAGCGTTGACCTAGCGGGAGGGGGGAATGAGCAGTTCTTC
.	TRBV29-1	TRBJ2-2	once	CSVTTEIGGELFF	TGCAGCGTAACGACAGAAATCGGCGGGGAGCTGTTTTTT
TRBD1	TRBV3-1/TRBV3-2	TRBJ1-6	.	CASSPGQGGSPLHF	TGTGCCAGCAGCCCCGGACAGGGGGGTTCACCCCTCCACTTT
.	TRBV3-1/TRBV3-2	TRBJ1-4	.	CASSQEFRRGVGEKLFF	TGTGCCAGCAGCCAAGAATTTAGGCGGGGGGTAGGTGAAAAACTGTTTTTT
TRBD1	TRBV7-9	TRBJ1-1	.	CASSEQGYTEAFF	TGTGCCAGCAGCGAACAGGGGTACACTGAAGCTTTCTTT
TRBD1	TRBV3-1/TRBV3-2	TRBJ1-2	.	CASSKTGEVYGYTF	TGTGCCAGCAGCAAGACAGGGGAAGTCTATGGCTACACCTTC
.	TRBV6-1	TRBJ2-5	.	CASSEALWGVGETQYF	TGTGCCAGCAGTGAAGCGCTATGGGGGGTGGGAGAGACCCAGTACTTC
.	TRBV7-8	TRBJ2-3	.	CASTKTGSFGIDTQYF	TGTGCCAGCACCAAAACGGGGTCCTTTGGTATAGATACGCAGTATTTT
.	TRBV9	TRBJ1-2	once	CASSSPSYGYTF	TGTGCCAGCAGCTCCCCCTCCTATGGCTACACCTTC
TRBD1	TRBV7-3	TRBJ2-1	.	CASSLTGQGAHEQFF	TGTGCCAGCAGCTTAACGGGACAGGGGGCACATGAGCAGTTCTTC
TRBD2	TRBV7-2	TRBJ2-7	.	CASSQQRGPGGQYF	TGTGCCAGCAGCCAACAGCGGGGCCCTGGGGGGCAGTACTTC
TRBD1	TRBV9	TRBJ2-1	.	CASSAAGTGYNEQFF	TGTGCCAGCAGCGCCGCCGGGACAGGGTACAATGAGCAGTTCTTC
.	TRBV7-9	TRBJ2-5	.	CASNNRETQYF	TGTGCCAGCAACAACAGGGAGACCCAGTACTTC
TRBD1	TRBV14	TRBJ2-3	.	CASSQDRTGFGIPDTQYF	TGTGCCAGCAGCCAAGACCGGACAGGGTTTGGCATACCAGATACGCAGTATTTT
.	TRBV12-3/TRBV12-4	TRBJ2-1	many	CASSLVGGQEQFF	TGTGCCAGCAGTTTGGTTGGGGGCCAGGAGCAGTTCTTC
.	TRBV21-1	TRBJ2-7	.	CASSRDGREGYEQYF	TGTGCCAGCAGCCGGGATGGCAGGGAGGGGTACGAGCAGTACTTC
.	TRBV18	TRBJ2-7	.	CASSPLGSGRAYEQYF	TGTGCCAGCTCACCACTTGGGAGCGGGCGGGCCTACGAGCAGTACTTC
.	TRBV24-1	TRBJ2-1	.	CATRSPGNNEQFF	TGTGCCACCAGATCCCCCGGGAACAATGAGCAGTTCTTC
TRBD2	TRBV5-1	TRBJ2-3	.	CASSPPGLAGGSTDTQYF	TGCGCCAGCAGCCCCCCGGGACTAGCGGGAGGAAGCACAGATACGCAGTATTTT
.	TRBV28	TRBJ1-5	.	CASSLTGTARSNQPQHF	TGTGCCAGCAGTCTAACAGGAACAGCAAGGAGCAATCAGCCCCAGCATTTT
TRBD1	TRBV10-1	TRBJ2-3	.	CASSEGTGGTDTQYF	TGCGCCAGCAGTGAAGGGACAGGAGGCACAGATACGCAGTATTTT
TRBD2	TRBV27	TRBJ2-3	.	CASSFLGLAGITDTQYF	TGTGCCAGCAGTTTCCTCGGACTAGCGGGGATTACAGATACGCAGTATTTT
.	TRBV12-3/TRBV12-4	TRBJ2-5	.	CASMRGGETQYF	TGTGCCAGCATGAGGGGGGGGGAGACCCAGTACTTC
.	TRBV2	TRBJ2-1	.	CASSEGTVNEQFF	TGTGCCAGCAGTGAAGGGACAGTTAATGAGCAGTTCTTC
TRBD2	TRBV13	TRBJ2-7	.	CASSSYTSGRTYEQYF	TGTGCCAGCAGCTCCTATACTAGCGGGAGGACCTACGAGCAGTACTTC
.	TRBV2	TRBJ1-6	.	CASSERRSSPLHF	TGTGCCAGCAGTGAACGGAGAAGTTCACCCCTCCACTTT
.	TRBV7-9	TRBJ1-1	.	CASSLGGVPFNEAFF	TGTGCCAGCAGCCTAGGGGGGGTACCCTTTAATGAAGCTTTCTTT
.	TRBV29-1	TRBJ2-1	.	CRGSRENEQFF	TGCAGGGGGAGCCGGGAGAATGAGCAGTTCTTC
.	TRBV6-5	TRBJ2-5	.	CASSTGPSRQETQYF	TGTGCCAGCAGTACAGGGCCATCCCGCCAAGAGACCCAGTACTTC
.	TRBV9	TRBJ1-2	.	CASSRQGNYGYTF	TGTGCCAGCAGCCGTCAGGGAAACTATGGCTACACCTTC
.	TRBV9	TRBJ2-5	.	CASSVDEGKTQYF	TGTGCCAGCAGCGTAGATGAGGGTAAGACCCAGTACTTC
.	TRBV7-2	TRBJ1-2	.	CASSSITYNYGYTF	TGTGCCAGCAGCTCCATCACCTATAACTATGGCTACACCTTC
.	TRBV30	TRBJ1-5	few	CAWSVQGNQPQHF	TGTGCCTGGAGTGTACAGGGCAATCAGCCCCAGCATTTT